This T cell receptor beta chain was obtained from a study of blood T cell repertoires in COVID-19. On the study more broadly: Italy, Spain and the United States were the sources of the convalescent and acute COVID-19 samples. The analysed material was cDNA or gDNA that came from T cells, B-cell-depleted T cells, or PBMCs.

How the authors handled the data: Cell counts per sample came from amplifying reference gene primers. Assay used: immunoSEQ multiplex PCR; TCRdb lists only in-frame clones, some missing. D and trimming were read from the DNA, whereas the V and J calls and clone size are those reported in that table. In the table there are 84,000 or so clones, over 80% of which are singletons. CDR1 is KGHSH and CDR2 is LQKENI in the germline V gene. V was clipped by 8 bases and J by 5 bases, with 14 bases between them. This CDR3 has 13 residues. Material for sequencing was peripheral blood. The chain links TRBV18 to TRBJ2-3; D might be TRBD2 (5 bases). This sequence originates from a woman between 65 and 79 years old with active or convalescent COVID-19. Written as DNA, the CDR3 is TGTGCCAGCGGGGAGCGGAGACAAGATACGCAGTATTTT. This translates into CASGERRQDTQYF.